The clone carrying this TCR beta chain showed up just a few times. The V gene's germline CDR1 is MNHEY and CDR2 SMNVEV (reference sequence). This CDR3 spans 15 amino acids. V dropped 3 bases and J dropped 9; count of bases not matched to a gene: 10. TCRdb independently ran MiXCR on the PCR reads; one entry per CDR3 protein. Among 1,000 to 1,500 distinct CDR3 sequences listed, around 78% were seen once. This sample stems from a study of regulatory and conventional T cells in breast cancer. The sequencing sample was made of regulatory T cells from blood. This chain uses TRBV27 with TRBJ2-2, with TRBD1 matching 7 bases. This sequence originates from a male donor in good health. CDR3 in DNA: TGTGCCAGCAGTTTTACAGGGGTTGCCCTTCGGGAGCTGTTTTTT. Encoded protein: CASSFTGVALRELFF.